A single sample is the source of the 15 T cell receptor beta chains below, sequenced in a study of T cell repertoires in cytomegalovirus infection. TCRdb reprocessed the reads with MiXCR, giving one entry per CDR3 protein. The sample contains 150,000 to 200,000 distinct CDR3 sequences, roughly 9% of which appear only once. The sequenced sample consisted of PBMCs. The receptor source for this set is a human donor in good health (CMV status not recorded). Some clones in this sample may be carry-over from other donors' samples.

Ten or more counts support this clonotype. The chain combines TRBV11-1 with TRBJ2-2, with D tentatively TRBD2 (5 bases). CDR3 length: 15 residues. Germline loops: CDR1 SGHAT, CDR2 FQDESV (reference sequence). V was shortened by 5 bases and J by 2 bases, with 12 bases between the two germline ends. CDR3 nucleotide sequence: TGTGCCAGCAGCCCGCTCACTAGAAACACCGGGGAGCTGTTTTTT. This encodes CASSPLTRNTGELFF.

This clonotype was counted at least ten times. Here the CDR3 DNA reads TGTGCCACTCGGCCGCGGGCCGAAGATACGCAGTATTTT. Protein product: CATRPRAEDTQYF. The chain combines TRBV10-3 with TRBJ2-3, with a possible D match to TRBD2 (5 bases). Germline CDR1 reads ENHRY; CDR2 reads SYGVKD. The CDR3 runs to 13 residues. Trimming shortened V by 10 bases and J by 5 bases, and 16 bases separated the two germline ends.

This clonotype was detected ten times or more. V gene TRBV7-2 combines with J gene TRBJ2-1; the D gene is possibly TRBD2 (5 bases). The V end was cut by 2 bases, the J end by 3 bases, with 14 bases between. The CDR3 loop spans 16 amino acids. Germline V gene data show CDR1 as SGHTA and CDR2 as FQGNSA. The CDR3 loop is CASSLKRAGDYNEQFF. CDR3 DNA sequence: TGTGCCAGCAGCTTAAAGAGGGCCGGGGACTACAATGAGCAGTTCTTC. The whole variable domain, filled in from reference TRBV7-2 and TRBJ2-1, reads GAGVSQSPSNKVTEKGKDVELRCDPISGHTALYWYRQSLGQGLEFLIYFQGNSAPDKSGLPSDRFSAERTGGSVSTLTIQRTQQEDSAVYLCASSLKRAGDYNEQFFGPGTRLTVL.

This clonotype appeared a single time. A much larger clone differs by one base, so this may be a read error. The rearrangement joins TRBV6-2 or TRBV6-3 to TRBJ2-1, with 9 nucleotides matching TRBD1. With V trimmed by 10 bases and J by 1 base, 11 bases remained unmatched. The CDR3 covers 16 residues. CDR1 is MNHEY, CDR2 SVGEGT, per germline. The CDR3 loop reads CATSFGGTGSYNEQFF. DNA for the CDR3: TGTGCCACCAGCTTTGGCGGGACAGGGTCCTACAATGAGCAGTTCTTC.

This clonotype has only a few counts. The V gene is TRBV6-5, the J gene TRBJ2-5; the D is unclear. This CDR3 is built from 14 residues. Germline CDR1 and CDR2: MNHEY and SVGAGI. Between the trimmed V and J ends, which lost 6 bases and 1 base, there was a span of 12 bases. CDR3: CASSRLSAQETQYF. CDR3 nucleotide sequence: TGTGCCAGCAGCCGACTCAGCGCCCAAGAGACCCAGTACTTC.

There are many counts of this clonotype. The J gene is TRBJ2-4, the V gene TRBV7-2; 7 nucleotides agree with TRBD1. From germline, CDR1 is SGHTA and CDR2 FQGNSA. Trimming cost V 4 bases and J 7 bases; bases outside gene matches: 7. The CDR3 extends over 14 amino acids. CDR3 coding DNA: TGTGCCAGCAGCTCACAGGGGCTGAGGAACATTCAGTACTTC. Its protein is CASSSQGLRNIQYF.

This clonotype has a count of ten or more. The chain has TRBV7-8 and TRBJ1-1; 8 bases fit TRBD1. J lost 4 bases, V lost 6 bases, and 7 bases had no gene match. The CDR3 is 14 residues long. The germline V gene encodes CDR1 SGHVS and CDR2 FQNEAQ. The CDR3 region is CASRPTGGSTEAFF. The CDR3 nucleotides read TGTGCCAGCAGACCCACAGGGGGGTCCACTGAAGCTTTCTTT.

This chain joins TRBV19 and TRBJ1-5; D might be TRBD1 (5 bases). This CDR3 has 16 amino acids. CDR1 and CDR2 from the germline V gene are LNHDA and SQIVND (reference sequence). The germline V and J ends were trimmed by 9 bases and 3 bases, with 21 bases remaining between them. CDR3: CASQRGRGAVNQPQHF. The CDR3 region has the DNA TGTGCCAGCCAGCGGGGAAGGGGCGCGGTCAATCAGCCCCAGCATTTT.

This clonotype occurred many times. J is TRBJ2-1 and V is TRBV12-3 or TRBV12-4, with 15 bases fitting TRBD2. This CDR3 comprises 16 residues. The ends lost 7 bases at V and 9 bases at J; junction bases unmatched: 10. CDR3 protein: CASTLGLAGGPGEQFF. Here the CDR3 DNA reads TGTGCCAGCACCCTAGGACTAGCGGGAGGGCCGGGTGAGCAGTTCTTC.

This clonotype was observed many times. The CDR3 is CASSFDGLANYGYTF. The CDR3 nucleotides read TGTGCCAGCAGCTTTGATGGACTGGCTAACTATGGCTACACCTTC. The gene calls are TRBV7-9 and TRBJ1-2, with D unresolved. Trimming cost V 3 bases and J 0 bases, with 11 bases left between them. Germline CDR1 is SEHNR and CDR2 is FQNEAQ (reference sequence). This CDR3 is 15 amino acids long.

The chain joins TRBV6-2 or TRBV6-3 to TRBJ1-5; the D is unclear. CDR3 size: 15 residues. Trimming stripped 5 bases from V and 3 bases from J, with 14 bases between. Germline assignment: CDR1 MNHEY and CDR2 SVGEGT. The CDR3 spells CASSQSSGINQPQHF. In DNA form, the CDR3 reads TGTGCCAGCAGTCAAAGTTCGGGGATCAATCAGCCCCAGCATTTT.

This clonotype was found many times. The chain's CDR3 is CASRRPGQNTEAFF. CDR3 nucleotides: TGTGCCAGCAGACGACCGGGACAGAACACTGAAGCTTTCTTT. The chain joins TRBV7-2 to TRBJ1-1; possible D gene TRBD1, 6 bases. Germline V lookup: CDR1 SGHTA, CDR2 FQGNSA. This CDR3 has 14 residues. Trimming took off 6 bases at V and 1 base at J, with 12 bases between the two ends.

This clonotype has a count of ten or more. The chain combines TRBV6-2 or TRBV6-3 with TRBJ2-1; D tentatively reads TRBD1 or TRBD2 (6 bases each). CDR1 and CDR2 from the germline V gene are MNHEY and SVGEGT. V lost 7 bases and J 1 base, leaving 20 bases between the germline ends. CDR3 length: 17 amino acids. The CDR3 DNA is TGTGCCAGCAACCCAACGGGGGCCAGTAGTTCCTACAATGAGCAGTTCTTC. This codes for CASNPTGASSSYNEQFF.

In this sample, this clonotype turned up many times. The gene calls are TRBV19 and TRBJ2-7; 7 positions match TRBD1. Germline trimming cut 5 bases from V and 2 bases from J; bases unmatched to any gene: 9. CDR3 length equals 15 residues. Germline V lookup: CDR1 LNHDA, CDR2 SQIVND (reference sequence). The CDR3 loop reads CASSLKPGQPYEQYF. In DNA, the CDR3 is TGTGCCAGTAGTCTAAAACCGGGACAGCCCTACGAGCAGTACTTC. Variable domain in full (rest from reference TRBV19 and TRBJ2-7): DGGITQSPKYLFRKEGQNVTLSCEQNLNHDAMYWYRQDPGQGLRLIYYSQIVNDFQKGDIAEGYSVSREKKESFPLTVTSAQKNPTAFYLCASSLKPGQPYEQYFGPGTRLTVT.

This clonotype was seen many times. This chain links TRBV27 with TRBJ2-2; D may be TRBD1 (5 bases). The CDR3 loop spans 17 amino acids. CDR1 and CDR2 from the germline V gene are MNHEY and SMNVEV (reference sequence). Trimming shortened V by 2 bases and J by 6 bases, and 19 bases separated the two germline ends. CDR3 loop: CASSLPRAGRAPGELFF. CDR3 sequence (DNA): TGTGCCAGCAGTTTACCCAGGGCAGGTCGGGCCCCCGGGGAGCTGTTTTTT.